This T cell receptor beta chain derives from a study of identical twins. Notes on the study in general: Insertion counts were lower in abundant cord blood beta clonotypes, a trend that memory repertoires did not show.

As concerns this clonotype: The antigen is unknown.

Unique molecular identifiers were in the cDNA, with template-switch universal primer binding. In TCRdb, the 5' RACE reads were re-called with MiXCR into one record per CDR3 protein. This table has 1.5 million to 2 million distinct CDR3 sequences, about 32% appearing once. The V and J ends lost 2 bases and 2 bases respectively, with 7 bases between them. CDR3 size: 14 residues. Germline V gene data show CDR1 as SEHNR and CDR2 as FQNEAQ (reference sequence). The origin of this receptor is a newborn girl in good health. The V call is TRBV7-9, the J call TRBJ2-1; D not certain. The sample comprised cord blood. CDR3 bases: TGTGCCAGCAGCTTAATCCGCGCCTACAATGAGCAGTTCTTC. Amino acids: CASSLIRAYNEQFF.